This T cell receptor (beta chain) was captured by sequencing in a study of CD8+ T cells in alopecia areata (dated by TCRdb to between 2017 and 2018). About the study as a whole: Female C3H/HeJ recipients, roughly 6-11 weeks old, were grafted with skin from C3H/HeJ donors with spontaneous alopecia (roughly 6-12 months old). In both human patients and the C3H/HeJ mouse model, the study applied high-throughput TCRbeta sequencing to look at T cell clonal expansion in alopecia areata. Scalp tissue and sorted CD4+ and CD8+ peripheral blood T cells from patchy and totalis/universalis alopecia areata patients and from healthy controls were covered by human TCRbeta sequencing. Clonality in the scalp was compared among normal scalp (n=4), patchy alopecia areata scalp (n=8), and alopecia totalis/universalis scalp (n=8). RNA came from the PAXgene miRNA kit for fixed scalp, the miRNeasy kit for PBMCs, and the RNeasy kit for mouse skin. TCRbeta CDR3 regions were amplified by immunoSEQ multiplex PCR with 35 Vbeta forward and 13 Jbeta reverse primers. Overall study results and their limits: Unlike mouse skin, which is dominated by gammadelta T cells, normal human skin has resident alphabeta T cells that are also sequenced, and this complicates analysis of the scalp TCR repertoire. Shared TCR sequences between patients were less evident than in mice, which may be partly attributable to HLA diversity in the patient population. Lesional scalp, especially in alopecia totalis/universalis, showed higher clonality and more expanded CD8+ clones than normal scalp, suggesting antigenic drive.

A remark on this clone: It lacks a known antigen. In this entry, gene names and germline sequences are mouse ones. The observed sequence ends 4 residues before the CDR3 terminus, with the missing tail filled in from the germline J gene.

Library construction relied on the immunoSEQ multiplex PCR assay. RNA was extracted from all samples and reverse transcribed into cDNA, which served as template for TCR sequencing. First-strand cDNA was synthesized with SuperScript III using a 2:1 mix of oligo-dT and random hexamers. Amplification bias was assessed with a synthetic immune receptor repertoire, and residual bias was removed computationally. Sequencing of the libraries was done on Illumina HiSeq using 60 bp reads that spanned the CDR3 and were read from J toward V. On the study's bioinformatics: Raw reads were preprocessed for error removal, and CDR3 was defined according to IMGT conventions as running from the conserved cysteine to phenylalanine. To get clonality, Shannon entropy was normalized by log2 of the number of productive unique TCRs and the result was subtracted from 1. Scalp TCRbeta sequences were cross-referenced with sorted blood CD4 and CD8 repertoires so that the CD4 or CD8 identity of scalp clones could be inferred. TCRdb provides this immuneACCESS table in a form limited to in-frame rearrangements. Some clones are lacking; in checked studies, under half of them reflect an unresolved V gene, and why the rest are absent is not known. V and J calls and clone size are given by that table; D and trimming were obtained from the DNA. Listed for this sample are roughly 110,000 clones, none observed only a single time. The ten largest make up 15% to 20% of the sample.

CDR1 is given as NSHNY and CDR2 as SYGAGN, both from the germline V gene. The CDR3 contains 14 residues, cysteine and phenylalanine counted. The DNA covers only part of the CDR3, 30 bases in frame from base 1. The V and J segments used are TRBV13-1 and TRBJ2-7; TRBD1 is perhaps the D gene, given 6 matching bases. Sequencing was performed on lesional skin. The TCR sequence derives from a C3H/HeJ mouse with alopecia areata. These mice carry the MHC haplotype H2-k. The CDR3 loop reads CASSDVQGGYEQYF. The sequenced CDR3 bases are TGTGCCAGCAGTGATGTGCAAGGGGGATAT.